Listed below are T cell receptor beta chains from one sample, sequenced in a study of identical twins. TCRdb passed the 5' RACE reads through MiXCR, listing each CDR3 protein once. The data hold some 900,000 distinct CDR3 sequences, with 9% to 15% observed a single time. The sample was also reused in another study, on yellow fever vaccine responses in identical twins.

The sequencing input was PBMCs. These receptors came from a woman aged 18-29 years in good health. Both conserved end residues are part of each CDR3. The D gene is left open where the match is weak. Only some rows state a clone size, as once, few, many or a class for expanded clones.

TGTGCCAGCAGTTTGCGGGGACAGGCCTCCTACGAGCAGTACTTC,CASSLRGQASYEQYF,TRBJ2-7,TRBV27,TRBD1,many
TGCAGTGCTAGAGACAGGTCTACTAATGAAAAACTGTTTTTT,CSARDRSTNEKLFF,TRBJ1-4,TRBV20-1,.,many
TGCAGTGCTAGAGCTCACCCCCCCAGGGGAAATCCTAATTCACCCCTCCACTTT,CSARAHPPRGNPNSPLHF,TRBJ1-6,TRBV20-1,.,.
TGCGCCAGCCAAAAGGGACTAGCGGGAGGGCTCGACTACAATGAGCAGTTCTTC,CASQKGLAGGLDYNEQFF,TRBJ2-1,TRBV5-1,TRBD2,few
TGCGCCAGCAGCCAAGAACCGGGTCCGACCGGGGAGCTGTTTTTT,CASSQEPGPTGELFF,TRBJ2-2,TRBV4-1,.,many
TGTGCCAGCAGCTTAGGGACAGACCAAGAGACCCAGTACTTC,CASSLGTDQETQYF,TRBJ2-5,TRBV7-9,.,many
TGTGCCAGCAGCCCCGTCCTTGGGGTGCGCGGAAGTGAGCAGTTCTTC,CASSPVLGVRGSEQFF,TRBJ2-1,TRBV7-3,.,few
TGTGCCAGCTCACCACCGGGACTAGCGGCACTCAATGAGCAGTTCTTC,CASSPPGLAALNEQFF,TRBJ2-1,TRBV18,TRBD2,many
TGTGCCAGCAGTGGAAGTACTAGCGGGGGGGCCGGGGAGACCCAGTACTTC,CASSGSTSGGAGETQYF,TRBJ2-5,TRBV25-1,TRBD2,.
TGCAGTGCCCCACGAAGCTCCTACAATGAGCAGTTCTTC,CSAPRSSYNEQFF,TRBJ2-1,TRBV20-1,.,few
TGTGCCAGCAGTTTATTTGGCGGTCGCCCCTCACCGGGGGAGCTGTTTTTT,CASSLFGGRPSPGELFF,TRBJ2-2,TRBV27,.,.
TGTGCCAGCAGGCCGGGTACAGGGGGAATAGAGACCCAGTACTTC,CASRPGTGGIETQYF,TRBJ2-5,TRBV7-3,TRBD1,few
TGTGCCAGCAGTCCTGCAGGGGGCTCTGGGGCCAACGTCCTGACTTTC,CASSPAGGSGANVLTF,TRBJ2-6,TRBV12-3/TRBV12-4,TRBD1,few
TGTGCCATCAGTGAGACAGGTTCGAACACCGGGGAGCTGTTTTTT,CAISETGSNTGELFF,TRBJ2-2,TRBV10-3,.,.
TGTGCCAGCTCTATGGCGGGGAAGACAGATACGCAGTATTTT,CASSMAGKTDTQYF,TRBJ2-3,TRBV6-4,.,.
TGCAGTGCTAGAGATCCGCGGGGTGTCGGTGGCTACACCTTC,CSARDPRGVGGYTF,TRBJ1-2,TRBV20-1,.,.
TGCAGCGTTGTTGGGGGTCTCTACAATGAGCAGTTCTTC,CSVVGGLYNEQFF,TRBJ2-1,TRBV29-1,.,.
TGTGCCAGCTCACGGACCGAGACAGATACTAACTATGGCTACACCTTC,CASSRTETDTNYGYTF,TRBJ1-2,TRBV18,.,few
TGCGCCAGCAGCCAACGGGACAGCGGGACAAACATTCAGTACTTC,CASSQRDSGTNIQYF,TRBJ2-4,TRBV4-1,.,.
TGTGCCAGCAGTCCACGGGACAAAAAGAGCTCCTACGAGCAGTACTTC,CASSPRDKKSSYEQYF,TRBJ2-7,TRBV12-3/TRBV12-4,.,.
TGTGCCAGCAGCAAACGGACAGGGGTGAGGGAGACCCAGTACTTC,CASSKRTGVRETQYF,TRBJ2-5,TRBV11-3,TRBD1,.
TGCGCCAGCAGCCCCAATCTCAGGACCCCAGATACGCAGTATTTT,CASSPNLRTPDTQYF,TRBJ2-3,TRBV5-1,.,.
TGTGCCAGCAGTCCTAGAGCCGCAGGAGCGGGGACCTACAATGAGCAGTTCTTC,CASSPRAAGAGTYNEQFF,TRBJ2-1,TRBV12-3/TRBV12-4,TRBD2,few
TGTGCCAGCAGCGTACCCCGGGAGACAGCAAACACAGATACGCAGTATTTT,CASSVPRETANTDTQYF,TRBJ2-3,TRBV9,.,few
TGCGCCAGCAGTGAGTGGCCGGGCGATGGCTACACCTTC,CASSEWPGDGYTF,TRBJ1-2,TRBV10-1,.,.
TGCGCCAGCAGCTTGGAAGTTCCAGATACGCAGTATTTT,CASSLEVPDTQYF,TRBJ2-3,TRBV5-1,.,many
TGTGCCAGCAGTTACAAACGGACAGGGGGAGGAAACACCATATATTTT,CASSYKRTGGGNTIYF,TRBJ1-3,TRBV6-5,TRBD1,few
TGTGCCAGCAGGGGGGGGATCAGGACTAGCACAGATACGCAGTATTTT,CASRGGIRTSTDTQYF,TRBJ2-3,TRBV6-1,TRBD2,.
TGTGCCAGCAGACCGGGACAGGGGAGGGATTTTAACACCGGGGAGCTGTTTTTT,CASRPGQGRDFNTGELFF,TRBJ2-2,TRBV6-1,TRBD1,many
TGTGCCAGCAGCCATGGACTAGTAACCTGGGAGACCCAGTACTTC,CASSHGLVTWETQYF,TRBJ2-5,TRBV14,TRBD2,.
TGTGCCAGCAGCTGGGTGGAGGGGAAAACCGGGGAGCTGTTTTTT,CASSWVEGKTGELFF,TRBJ2-2,TRBV11-2,.,few
TGTGCCAGCAGCCAGACCCGGGCTAGCGCTTCCACCGGGGAGCTGTTTTTT,CASSQTRASASTGELFF,TRBJ2-2,TRBV4-2,.,many
TGTGCCAGCAGTTTATCGAATCTGGGATATGAGCAGTTCTTC,CASSLSNLGYEQFF,TRBJ2-1,TRBV27,.,.
TGTGCCAGCAGTAACCTGGCGGGTATAGCCACAGATACGCAGTATTTT,CASSNLAGIATDTQYF,TRBJ2-3,TRBV27,.,few
TGTGCTAGTGGTTTGCCGGCTACCAATCAGCCCCAGCATTTT,CASGLPATNQPQHF,TRBJ1-5,TRBV12-5,.,few
TGTGCCAGCAGCTCCCGGACTAGCGGGGGGACGAACACCGGGGAGCTGTTTTTT,CASSSRTSGGTNTGELFF,TRBJ2-2,TRBV7-6,TRBD2,.
TGCGCCAGCAGCCAAGTTATCTCTAACTATGGCTACACCTTC,CASSQVISNYGYTF,TRBJ1-2,TRBV4-1,.,few
TGTGCCAGCAGAGCTGGGGGAAACACTGAAGCTTTCTTT,CASRAGGNTEAFF,TRBJ1-1,TRBV25-1,.,few
TGTGCCACCGGTCAGGTTGGCAATCAGCCCCAGCATTTT,CATGQVGNQPQHF,TRBJ1-5,TRBV15,.,few
TGTGCCAGCAGTCCCTGGCCAGTGAGCAATCAGCCCCAGCATTTT,CASSPWPVSNQPQHF,TRBJ1-5,TRBV12-3/TRBV12-4,.,few
TGTGCCAGCAGCTATATTACGGAGCAGTTCTTC,CASSYITEQFF,TRBJ2-1,TRBV7-2,.,few